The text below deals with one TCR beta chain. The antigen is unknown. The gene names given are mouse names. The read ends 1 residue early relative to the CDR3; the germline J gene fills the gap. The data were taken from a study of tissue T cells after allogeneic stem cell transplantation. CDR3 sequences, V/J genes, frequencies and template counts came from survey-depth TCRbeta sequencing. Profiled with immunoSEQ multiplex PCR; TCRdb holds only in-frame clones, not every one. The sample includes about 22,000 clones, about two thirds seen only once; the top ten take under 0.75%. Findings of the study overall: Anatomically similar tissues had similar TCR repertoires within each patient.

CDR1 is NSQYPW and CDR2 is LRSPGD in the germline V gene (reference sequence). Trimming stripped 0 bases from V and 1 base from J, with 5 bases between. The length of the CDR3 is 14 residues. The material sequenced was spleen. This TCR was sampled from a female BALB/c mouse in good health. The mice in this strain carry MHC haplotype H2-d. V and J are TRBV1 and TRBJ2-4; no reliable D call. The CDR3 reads CTCSADWGQNTLYF. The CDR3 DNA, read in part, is TGCACCTGCAGTGCAGATTGGGGTCAAAACACCTTGTAC.